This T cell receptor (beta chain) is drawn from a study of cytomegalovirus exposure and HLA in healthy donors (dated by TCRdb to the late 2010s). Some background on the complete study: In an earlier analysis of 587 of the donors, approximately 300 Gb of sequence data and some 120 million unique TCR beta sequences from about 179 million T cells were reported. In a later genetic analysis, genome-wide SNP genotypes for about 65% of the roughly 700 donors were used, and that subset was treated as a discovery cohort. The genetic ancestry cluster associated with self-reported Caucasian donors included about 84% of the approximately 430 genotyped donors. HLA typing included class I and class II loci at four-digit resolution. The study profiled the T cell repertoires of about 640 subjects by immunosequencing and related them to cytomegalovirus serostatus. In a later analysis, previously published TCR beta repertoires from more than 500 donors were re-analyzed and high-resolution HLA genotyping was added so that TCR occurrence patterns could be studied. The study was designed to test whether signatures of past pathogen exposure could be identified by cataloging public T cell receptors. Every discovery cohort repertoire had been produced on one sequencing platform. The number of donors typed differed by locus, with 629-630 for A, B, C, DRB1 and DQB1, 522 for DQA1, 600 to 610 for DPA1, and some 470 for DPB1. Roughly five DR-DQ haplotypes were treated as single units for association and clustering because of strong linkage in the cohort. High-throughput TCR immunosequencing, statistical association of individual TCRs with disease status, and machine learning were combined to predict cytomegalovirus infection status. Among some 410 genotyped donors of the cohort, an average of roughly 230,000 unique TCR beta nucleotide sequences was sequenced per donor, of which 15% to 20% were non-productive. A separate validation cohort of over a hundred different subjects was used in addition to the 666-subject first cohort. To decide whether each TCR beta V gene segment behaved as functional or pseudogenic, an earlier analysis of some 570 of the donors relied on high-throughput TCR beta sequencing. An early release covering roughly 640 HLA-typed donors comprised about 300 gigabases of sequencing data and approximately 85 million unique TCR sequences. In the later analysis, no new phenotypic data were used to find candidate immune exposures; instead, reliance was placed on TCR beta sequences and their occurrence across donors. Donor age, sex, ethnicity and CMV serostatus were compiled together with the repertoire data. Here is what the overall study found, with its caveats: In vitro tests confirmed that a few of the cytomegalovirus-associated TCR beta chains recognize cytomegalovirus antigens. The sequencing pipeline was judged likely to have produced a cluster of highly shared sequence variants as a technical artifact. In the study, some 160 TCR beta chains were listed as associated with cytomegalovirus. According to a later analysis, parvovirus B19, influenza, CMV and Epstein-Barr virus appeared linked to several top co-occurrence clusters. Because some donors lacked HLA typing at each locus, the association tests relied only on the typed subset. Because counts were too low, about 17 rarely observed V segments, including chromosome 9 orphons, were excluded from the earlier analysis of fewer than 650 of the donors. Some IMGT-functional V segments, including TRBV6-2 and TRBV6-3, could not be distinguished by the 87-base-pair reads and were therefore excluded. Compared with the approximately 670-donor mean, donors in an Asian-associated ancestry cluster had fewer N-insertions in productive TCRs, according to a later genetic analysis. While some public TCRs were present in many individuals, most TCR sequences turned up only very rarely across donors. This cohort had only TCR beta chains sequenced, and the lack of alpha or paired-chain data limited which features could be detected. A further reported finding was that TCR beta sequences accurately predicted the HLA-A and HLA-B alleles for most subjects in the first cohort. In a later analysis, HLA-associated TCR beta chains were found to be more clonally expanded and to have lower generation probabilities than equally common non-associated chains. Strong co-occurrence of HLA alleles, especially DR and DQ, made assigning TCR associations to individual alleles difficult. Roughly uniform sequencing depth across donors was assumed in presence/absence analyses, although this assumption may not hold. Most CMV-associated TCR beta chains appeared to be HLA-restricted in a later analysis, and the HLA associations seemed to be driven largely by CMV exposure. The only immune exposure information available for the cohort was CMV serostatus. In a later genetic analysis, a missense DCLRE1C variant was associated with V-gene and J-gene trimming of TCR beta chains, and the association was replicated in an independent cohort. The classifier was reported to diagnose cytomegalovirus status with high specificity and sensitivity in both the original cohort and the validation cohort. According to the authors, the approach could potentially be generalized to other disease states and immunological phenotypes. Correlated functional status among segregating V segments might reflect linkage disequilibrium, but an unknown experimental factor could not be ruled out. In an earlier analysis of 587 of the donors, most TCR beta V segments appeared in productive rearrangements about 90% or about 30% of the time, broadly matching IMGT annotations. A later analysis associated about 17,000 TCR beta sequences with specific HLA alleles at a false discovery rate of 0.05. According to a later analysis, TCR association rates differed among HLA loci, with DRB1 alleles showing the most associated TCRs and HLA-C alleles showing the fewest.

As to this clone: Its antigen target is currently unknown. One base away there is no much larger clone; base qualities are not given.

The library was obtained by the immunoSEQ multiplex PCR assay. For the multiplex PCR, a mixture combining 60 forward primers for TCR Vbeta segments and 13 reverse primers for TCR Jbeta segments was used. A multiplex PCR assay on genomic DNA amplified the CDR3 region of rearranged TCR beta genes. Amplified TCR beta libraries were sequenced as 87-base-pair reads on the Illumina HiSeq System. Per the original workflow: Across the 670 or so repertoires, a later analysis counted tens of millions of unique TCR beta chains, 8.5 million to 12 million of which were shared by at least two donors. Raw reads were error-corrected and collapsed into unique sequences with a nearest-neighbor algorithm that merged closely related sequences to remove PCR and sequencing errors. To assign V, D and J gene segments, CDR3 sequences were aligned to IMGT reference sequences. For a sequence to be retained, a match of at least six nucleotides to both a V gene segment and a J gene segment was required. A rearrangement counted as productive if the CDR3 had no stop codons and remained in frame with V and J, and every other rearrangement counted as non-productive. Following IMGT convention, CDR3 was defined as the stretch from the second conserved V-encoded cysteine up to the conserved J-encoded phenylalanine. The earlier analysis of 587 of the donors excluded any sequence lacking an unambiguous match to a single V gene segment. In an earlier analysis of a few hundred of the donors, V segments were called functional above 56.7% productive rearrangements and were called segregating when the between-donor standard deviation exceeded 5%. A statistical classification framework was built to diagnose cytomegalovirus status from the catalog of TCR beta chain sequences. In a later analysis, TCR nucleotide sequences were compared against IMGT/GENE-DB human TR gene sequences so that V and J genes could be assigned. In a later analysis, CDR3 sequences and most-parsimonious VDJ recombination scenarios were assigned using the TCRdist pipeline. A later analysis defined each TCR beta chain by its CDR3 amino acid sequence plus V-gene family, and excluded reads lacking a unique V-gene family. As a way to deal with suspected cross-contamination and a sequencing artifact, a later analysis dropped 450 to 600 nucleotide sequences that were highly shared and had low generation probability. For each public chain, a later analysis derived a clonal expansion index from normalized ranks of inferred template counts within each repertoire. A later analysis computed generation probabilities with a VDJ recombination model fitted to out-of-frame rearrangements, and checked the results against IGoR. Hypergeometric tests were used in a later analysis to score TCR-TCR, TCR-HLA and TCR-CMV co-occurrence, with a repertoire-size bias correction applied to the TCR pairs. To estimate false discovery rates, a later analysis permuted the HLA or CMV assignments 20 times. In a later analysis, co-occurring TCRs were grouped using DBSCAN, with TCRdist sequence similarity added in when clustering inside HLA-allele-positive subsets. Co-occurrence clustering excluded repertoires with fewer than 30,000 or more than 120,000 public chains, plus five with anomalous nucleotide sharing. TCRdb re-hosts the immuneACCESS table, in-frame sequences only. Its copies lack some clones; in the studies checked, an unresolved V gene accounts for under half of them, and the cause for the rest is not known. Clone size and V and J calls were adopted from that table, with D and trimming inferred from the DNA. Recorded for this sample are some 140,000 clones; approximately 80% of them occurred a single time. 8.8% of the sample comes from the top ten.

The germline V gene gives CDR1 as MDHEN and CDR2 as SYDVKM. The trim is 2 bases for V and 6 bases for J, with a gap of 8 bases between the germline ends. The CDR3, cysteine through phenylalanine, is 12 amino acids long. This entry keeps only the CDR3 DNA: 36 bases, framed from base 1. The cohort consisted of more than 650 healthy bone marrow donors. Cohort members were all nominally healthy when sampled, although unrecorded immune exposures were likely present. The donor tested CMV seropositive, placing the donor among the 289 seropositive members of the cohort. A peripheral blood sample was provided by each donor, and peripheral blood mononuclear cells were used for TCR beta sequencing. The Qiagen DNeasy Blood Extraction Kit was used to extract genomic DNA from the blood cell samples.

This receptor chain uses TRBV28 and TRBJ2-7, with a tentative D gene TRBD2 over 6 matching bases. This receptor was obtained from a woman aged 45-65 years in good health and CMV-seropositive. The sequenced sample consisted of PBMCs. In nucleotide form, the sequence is TGTGCCAGCAGTTTAGGTAGCGGCGAGCAGTACTTC. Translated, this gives CASSLGSGEQYF.